Listed here are 5 T cell receptor beta chains from one sample, sequenced in a study of blood T cell repertoires in COVID-19. Data came from immunoSEQ multiplex PCR; TCRdb stores just in-frame clones and leaves some out. The table includes roughly 210,000 clones, around 89% detected once. The specimen was peripheral blood. All receptors derive from a man in his 70s with acute or convalescent COVID-19.

This rearrangement joins TRBV7-2 to TRBJ2-4; a possible D gene is TRBD1 (6 bases). V gave up 5 bases and J gave up 0 bases, with 14 bases separating them. In germline, CDR1 is SGHTA, CDR2 FQGNSA. This CDR3 is built from 16 residues. The CDR3 region is CASSPIQGLAKNIQYF. The CDR3 bases are TGTGCCAGCAGCCCTATACAGGGATTAGCCAAAAACATTCAGTACTTC.

DNA for the CDR3: TGTGCCAGCAGCCTCATCGGTTACTACGAGCAGTACTTC. Translation gives CASSLIGYYEQYF. V is TRBV6-2 or TRBV6-3 and J is TRBJ2-7; D is undetermined. The germline V gene encodes CDR1 MNHEY and CDR2 SVGEGT. V was clipped by 6 bases and J by 3 bases, with 12 bases between them. CDR3 length equals 13 residues.

The chain uses TRBV4-1 and TRBJ2-5; 7 bases fit TRBD1. The germline V gene encodes CDR1 MGHRA and CDR2 YSYEKL. Trimming removed 2 bases from V and 3 bases from J; junction bases left unmatched: 3. The CDR3 runs 14 residues. CDR3 nucleotide sequence: TGCGCCAGCAGCCAATACGGGACAGAAGAGACCCAGTACTTC. Protein sequence: CASSQYGTEETQYF.

J is TRBJ2-1 and V is TRBV7-8; D is possibly TRBD2 (5 bases). The CDR3 is 15 amino acids. The germline V and J ends were trimmed by 5 bases and 2 bases, with 13 bases remaining between them. Per germline, CDR1 SGHVS and CDR2 FQNEAQ. Written as DNA, the CDR3 is TGTGCCAGCAGCCCCGAGCGGAATCCCTACAATGAGCAGTTCTTC. Encoded protein: CASSPERNPYNEQFF.

The V gene is TRBV18, the J gene TRBJ2-7, with 7 bases that match TRBD1. The CDR3 length is 16 residues. Losses at the gene ends were 2 bases for V and 2 bases for J; bases not matched to a gene: 9. From germline, CDR1 is KGHSH and CDR2 LQKENI. The CDR3 DNA is TGTGCCAGCTCACCAGGTAGCGATCAGGGGGCCTACGAGCAGTACTTC. Encoded protein: CASSPGSDQGAYEQYF. Full variable domain (remainder filled in from reference TRBV18 and TRBJ2-7): NAGVMQNPRHLVRRRGQEARLRCSPMKGHSHVYWYRQLPEEGLKFMVYLQKENIIDESGMPKERFSAEFPKEGPSILRIQQVVRGDSAAYFCASSPGSDQGAYEQYFGPGTRLTVT.